These T cell receptor beta chains were read from a single sample in a study of blood T cell repertoires in COVID-19. Sequencing was performed with immunoSEQ multiplex PCR; in TCRdb, only in-frame clones are kept and a portion is missing. The table has approximately 130,000 clones, roughly four fifths seen once. Source material: peripheral blood. All receptors come from a human donor in a cohort sampled during active COVID-19. The CDR3 runs from the conserved cysteine through the conserved F or W. A D gene is named only where the DNA matches it firmly. Some rows have no size entry. The others give once, few or many, or a class for an expanded clone.

abundance	v_gene	d_gene	j_gene	CDR3aa	CDR3nt
-	TRBV19	-	TRBJ2-5	CASSPGTLGETQYF	TGTGCCAGTAGTCCCGGGACTCTGGGAGAGACCCAGTACTTC
-	TRBV3-1/TRBV3-2	TRBD1	TRBJ1-1	CASSLQQGGTEAFF	TGTGCCAGCAGCCTTCAACAGGGGGGTACTGAAGCTTTCTTT
-	TRBV7-9	-	TRBJ1-6	CASSPTSLDYNSPLHF	TGTGCCAGCAGTCCGACATCGCTCGACTATAATTCACCCCTCCACTTT
-	TRBV4-3	-	TRBJ2-7	CASSQDVGTSSYEQYF	TGCGCCAGCAGCCAAGACGTCGGTACTAGCTCCTACGAGCAGTACTTC
-	TRBV6-5	TRBD2	TRBJ2-1	CASKNTGGGEQFF	TGTGCCAGCAAGAACACGGGGGGTGGCGAGCAGTTCTTC
few	TRBV7-9	-	TRBJ2-5	CASSPGGRLETQYF	TGTGCCAGCAGCCCGGGGGGCCGGTTGGAGACCCAGTACTTC
-	TRBV10-1	TRBD2	TRBJ2-3	CASSGPGTSGYTDTQYF	TGCGCCAGCAGTGGACCAGGGACTAGCGGGTACACAGATACGCAGTATTTT
once	TRBV19	-	TRBJ1-1	CASSIWGEGGTEAFF	TGTGCCAGTAGTATTTGGGGAGAGGGTGGCACTGAAGCTTTCTTT
-	TRBV27	TRBD2	TRBJ2-3	CASRGGGGATQYF	TGTGCCAGCCGCGGGGGGGGAGGTGCTACGCAGTATTTT
-	TRBV5-8	-	TRBJ1-4	CASSWAGSETGEKLFF	TGTGCCAGCAGCTGGGCCGGGAGCGAGACCGGTGAAAAACTGTTTTTT
-	TRBV28	-	TRBJ1-1	CASSLLTEAFF	TGTGCCAGCAGCTTACTGACTGAAGCTTTCTTT
-	TRBV7-9	TRBD1	TRBJ2-7	CASSPPKGGLYEQYF	TGTGCCAGCAGCCCCCCAAAAGGGGGCTTATACGAGCAGTACTTC
-	TRBV19	-	TRBJ1-1	CASSIAGSGTEAFF	TGTGCCAGTAGTATAGCGGGGTCGGGCACTGAAGCTTTCTTT
few	TRBV12-5	TRBD1	TRBJ1-1	CASQTVQGTEAFF	TGTGCTAGTCAGACCGTACAGGGGACTGAAGCTTTCTTT
few	TRBV19	TRBD1	TRBJ1-5	CASRIQGAKDQPQHF	TGTGCCAGTAGGATACAGGGGGCAAAGGATCAGCCCCAGCATTTT
-	TRBV7-9	TRBD1	TRBJ2-2	CASSWGQGLTGELFF	TGTGCCAGCAGCTGGGGACAGGGTCTCACCGGGGAGCTGTTTTTT
-	TRBV11-2	-	TRBJ1-1	CASSLDLGGTTEAFF	TGTGCCAGCAGCTTAGATCTGGGGGGGACCACTGAAGCTTTCTTT
-	TRBV6-1	-	TRBJ2-7	CASSEQAYEQYF	TGTGCCAGCAGTGAACAGGCTTACGAGCAGTACTTC
-	TRBV3-1/TRBV3-2	TRBD1	TRBJ2-6	CASSPTGGTGANVLTF	TGTGCCAGCAGCCCGACAGGGGGAACTGGGGCCAACGTCCTGACTTTC
-	TRBV5-1	TRBD1	TRBJ2-5	CASSLGRGQGAKETQYF	TGCGCCAGCAGCTTGGGGCGTGGACAGGGGGCGAAAGAGACCCAGTACTTC
-	TRBV19	-	TRBJ1-2	CASGLVGQLVAGYTF	TGTGCCAGTGGGCTGGTAGGACAGTTAGTTGCCGGCTACACCTTC
-	TRBV2	-	TRBJ1-1	CASSIDSMNTEAFF	TGTGCCAGCAGCATCGACAGTATGAACACTGAAGCTTTCTTT
-	TRBV6-6	TRBD2	TRBJ2-5	CASSPTSGGAGTQYF	TGTGCCAGCAGTCCAACTAGCGGGGGGGCGGGGACCCAGTACTTC
-	TRBV9	-	TRBJ1-6	CASSLGPEGSPLHF	TGTGCCAGCAGCCTCGGGCCCGAGGGCTCACCCCTCCACTTT
-	TRBV6-6	-	TRBJ1-6	CASSYLDGSNSPLHF	TGTGCCAGCAGTTACTTGGACGGGAGTAATTCACCCCTCCACTTT
-	TRBV4-1	TRBD1	TRBJ1-1	CASSQGPTGTMNTEAFF	TGCGCCAGCAGCCAAGGCCCGACAGGGACGATGAACACTGAAGCTTTCTTT
-	TRBV28	-	TRBJ1-2	CASSSNREFDYGYTF	TGTGCCAGCAGTTCGAACAGGGAGTTTGACTATGGCTACACCTTC
-	TRBV29-1	-	TRBJ1-3	CSVVALGGNTIYF	TGCAGCGTTGTCGCCCTAGGCGGAAACACCATATATTTT
few	TRBV9	TRBD1	TRBJ1-1	CASSVRTGFNTEAFF	TGTGCCAGCAGCGTCCGGACAGGGTTCAACACTGAAGCTTTCTTT
once	TRBV10-3	-	TRBJ1-1	CAISESTETNTEAFF	TGTGCCATCAGTGAGTCGACAGAAACGAACACTGAAGCTTTCTTT
-	TRBV7-2	TRBD1	TRBJ1-2	CASSPAGTGGYGYTF	TGTGCCAGCAGCCCAGCCGGGACAGGGGGTTATGGCTACACCTTC
few	TRBV19	TRBD1	TRBJ1-5	CASRPGQGSQPQHF	TGTGCCAGTAGGCCGGGACAGGGGAGTCAGCCCCAGCATTTT
-	TRBV18	-	TRBJ2-5	CASSPQDYQETQYF	TGTGCCAGCTCACCGCAGGACTACCAAGAGACCCAGTACTTC
-	TRBV19	TRBD1	TRBJ1-6	CASSGPPGQFNSPLHF	TGTGCCAGTAGTGGCCCACCGGGACAGTTTAATTCACCCCTCCACTTT
-	TRBV5-1	TRBD1	TRBJ2-5	CASSLGQGFRETQYF	TGCGCCAGCAGCCTGGGACAGGGATTCCGAGAGACCCAGTACTTC
-	TRBV3-1/TRBV3-2	TRBD2	TRBJ2-3	CASSQDWGGGTQYF	TGTGCCAGCAGCCAAGATTGGGGGGGTGGTACGCAGTATTTT
-	TRBV5-1	-	TRBJ2-3	CASSIQGLDTDTQYF	TGCGCCAGCAGCATACAGGGCCTAGACACAGATACGCAGTATTTT
-	TRBV7-2	-	TRBJ2-4	CASSLDSGLAKNIQYF	TGTGCCAGCAGCTTAGATTCAGGGCTAGCCAAAAACATTCAGTACTTC
-	TRBV11-2	TRBD1	TRBJ2-2	CASSLRTGSTGELFF	TGTGCCAGCAGCTTGAGGACAGGGTCCACCGGGGAGCTGTTTTTT
-	TRBV2	-	TRBJ1-4	CASSTRQVASNEKLFF	TGTGCCAGCAGTACCCGCCAGGTCGCTTCTAATGAAAAACTGTTTTTT
-	TRBV5-1	TRBD1	TRBJ2-5	CASSLTGTGWEETQYF	TGCGCCAGCAGCTTGACCGGGACAGGGTGGGAGGAGACCCAGTACTTC
-	TRBV28	-	TRBJ2-5	CASSLPTGSLETQYF	TGTGCCAGCAGTTTACCAACAGGGAGTTTGGAGACCCAGTACTTC
-	TRBV5-1	TRBD1	TRBJ1-4	CASSSGQGNEKLFF	TGCGCCAGCAGCTCGGGACAGGGAAATGAAAAACTGTTTTTT
-	TRBV5-1	-	TRBJ2-7	CASRFTGMPSEQYF	TGCGCCAGCAGATTTACCGGGATGCCCTCCGAGCAGTACTTC
once	TRBV6-2/TRBV6-3	-	TRBJ2-3	CASSYSSPRDTQYF	TGTGCCAGCAGTTACTCTTCCCCTAGAGATACGCAGTATTTT
-	TRBV11-2	TRBD2	TRBJ2-3	CASSPRLLLAGGRNTQYF	TGTGCCAGCAGCCCCCGCCTCCTACTAGCGGGGGGGCGGAATACGCAGTATTTT
-	TRBV10-1	TRBD1	TRBJ2-3	CASTGQASTQYF	TGCGCCAGCACCGGACAGGCGAGTACGCAGTATTTT
-	TRBV18	-	TRBJ1-4	CASSSDRATNEKLFF	TGTGCCAGCTCATCTGACAGAGCAACTAATGAAAAACTGTTTTTT
-	TRBV12-3/TRBV12-4	-	TRBJ1-5	CASSLAGDQPQHF	TGTGCCAGCAGTTTAGCAGGAGATCAGCCCCAGCATTTT
-	TRBV6-5	-	TRBJ1-5	CASARYSNQPQHF	TGTGCCAGCGCGCGCTATAGCAATCAGCCCCAGCATTTT
few	TRBV7-9	TRBD1	TRBJ2-1	CASSPPFSGGDYNEQFF	TGTGCCAGCAGCCCCCCCTTTTCAGGGGGTGACTACAATGAGCAGTTCTTC
-	TRBV28	TRBD1	TRBJ1-1	CASSLRTGAMNTEAFF	TGTGCCAGCAGTCTCCGGACAGGGGCAATGAACACTGAAGCTTTCTTT
-	TRBV7-2	TRBD2	TRBJ2-7	CASSFNGGAYEQYF	TGTGCCAGCAGCTTTAACGGGGGGGCTTACGAGCAGTACTTC
-	TRBV6-5	TRBD1	TRBJ2-4	CASSYGQGANIQYF	TGTGCCAGCAGTTACGGACAGGGTGCGAACATTCAGTACTTC
-	TRBV10-1	-	TRBJ2-5	CASSESARGKETQYF	TGCGCCAGCAGTGAGTCGGCCAGGGGAAAAGAGACCCAGTACTTC